Shown below are 25 T cell receptor beta chains from a single sample sequenced in a study of control samples from healthy donors and cancer patients (TCRdb year 2020). Libraries were made using the immunoSEQ multiplex PCR assay. TCRdb retrieved this table from immuneACCESS and kept in-frame rearrangements only. Not all clones are present; in checked studies, unresolved V genes account for under half, and no reason is known for the remainder. The sample includes 390,000 or so clones, with around nine tenths observed a single time. Approximately 6.3% of the sample is held by the ten biggest clonotypes. Sequencing was done on a sample of PBMCs. These receptors came from a man aged 40-50 years with head and neck cancer.

The rearrangement joins TRBV28 to TRBJ2-1, with D perhaps given as TRBD1 or TRBD2 (6 bases each). The germline V and J ends were trimmed by 8 bases and 6 bases, with 26 bases remaining between them. Germline values: CDR1 MDHEN, CDR2 SYDVKM. The CDR3 has 17 amino acids. In DNA, the CDR3 is TGTGCCAGCGCGGGGAGACAGGCTTCAGCCAGCGGCAATGAGCAGTTCTTC. Translated, it gives CASAGRQASASGNEQFF.

This chain connects TRBV18 to TRBJ1-4; no firm D call. Trimming removed 2 bases at V and 0 bases at J, with 10 bases between. The length of the CDR3 is 16 residues. The V gene's germline CDR1 is KGHSH and CDR2 LQKENI. The CDR3, as DNA: TGTGCCAGCTCACCATCCGGTTCCGCAACTAATGAAAAACTGTTTTTT. It translates to CASSPSGSATNEKLFF.

The chain links TRBV4-1 to TRBJ2-5; D not certain. This CDR3 spans 14 amino acids. Germline values: CDR1 MGHRA, CDR2 YSYEKL. V was pared by 3 bases and J by 5 bases, with 13 bases between. DNA for the CDR3: TGCGCCAGCAGCCACCGGTTGGGTCTGGAGACCCAGTACTTC. Protein: CASSHRLGLETQYF.

V gene TRBV23-1 combines with J gene TRBJ1-6, with unresolved D. TRBV23-1 is known as an ORF, though its function is uncertain. Trimming took 1 base from V and 6 from J, leaving 10 bases between them. The CDR3 totals 15 residues. The CDR3 coding sequence is TGCGCCAGCAGTCAATTGGCACAGCGTAATTCACCCCTCCACTTT. Residues: CASSQLAQRNSPLHF.

The V call is TRBV18, the J call TRBJ1-5, with TRBD1 matching over 12 bases. J lost 7 bases, V lost 6 bases, and 19 bases had no gene match. The CDR3 is made up of 19 amino acids. Germline CDR1 and CDR2: KGHSH and LQKENI. This CDR3 is CASSQEGIGTGGFSQPQHF. The CDR3 DNA is TGTGCCAGCTCCCAGGAGGGGATTGGGACAGGGGGCTTCAGCCAGCCCCAGCATTTT. Looking up the rest from reference TRBV18 and TRBJ1-5 gives the full variable domain: NAGVMQNPRHLVRRRGQEARLRCSPMKGHSHVYWYRQLPEEGLKFMVYLQKENIIDESGMPKERFSAEFPKEGPSILRIQQVVRGDSAAYFCASSQEGIGTGGFSQPQHFGDGTRLSIL.

This clone was counted once. The chain couples TRBV18 to TRBJ1-1; D is uncertain. This CDR3 region has 14 residues. V shed 3 bases and J shed 1 base, with 9 bases lying between them. Germline V lookup: CDR1 KGHSH, CDR2 LQKENI. Here the CDR3 reads CASSPSASNTEAFF. Written as DNA, the CDR3 is TGTGCCAGCTCACCCTCAGCATCGAACACTGAAGCTTTCTTT.

The rearrangement links TRBV29-1 to TRBJ2-3; a possible D gene is TRBD1 (5 bases). CDR1 and CDR2 (germline): SQVTM, ANQGSEA. Trimming pared 4 bases from V and 6 bases from J, leaving 14 bases between. This CDR3 is built from 13 residues. DNA of the CDR3: TGCAGCGTTGTTAGAGGTTCAGGGGATACGCAGTATTTT. Protein product: CSVVRGSGDTQYF.

J is TRBJ2-5 and V is TRBV7-9; no definite D call. Trimming cost V 5 bases and J 2 bases, with 12 bases left between them. The CDR3 consists of 14 residues. Germline CDR1 SEHNR, CDR2 FQNEAQ (reference sequence). CDR3 sequence reads: CASSLLFEQETQYF. In DNA, the CDR3 is TGTGCCAGCAGCCTCTTATTTGAGCAAGAGACCCAGTACTTC.

This clone has more than one count but fewer than ten. V and J are TRBV5-4 and TRBJ1-4, with 8 bases fitting TRBD1. Germline loops: CDR1 SGHNT, CDR2 YYREEE (reference sequence). J gave up 0 bases and V 1 base, and 8 bases lay outside the gene matches. The CDR3 runs 18 residues. CDR3 in amino acids: CASSLTGQGGATNEKLFF. The DNA of the CDR3 is TGTGCCAGCAGCTTGACCGGACAGGGAGGCGCAACTAATGAAAAACTGTTTTTT.

V and J are TRBV3-1 (or the pseudogene TRBV3-2) and TRBJ1-2, with 9 bases lining up with TRBD1. V was pared by 2 bases and J by 7 bases, with 5 bases of the junction left unmatched. Germline V CDR1 and CDR2: LGHDT, YNNKEL (reference sequence). The CDR3 has 14 amino acids. The CDR3 region has the DNA TGTGCCAGCAGCCAACAGGACAGGGGAAGTGGCTACACCTTC. It encodes CASSQQDRGSGYTF.

About this clone itself: One end of the junction does not line up with germline, which may come from a read error. The chain joins TRBV19 to TRBJ2-7; tentatively, D is TRBD1 or TRBD2 (6 bases each). There are 14 residues in the CDR3. Per germline, CDR1 LNHDA and CDR2 SQIVND (reference sequence). The CDR3 reads CGPGGQGRSYEQYF. The CDR3 nucleotides are TGCGGACCCGGAGGGCAGGGGCGATCCTACGAGCAGTACTTC. Full variable domain (missing parts from reference TRBV19 and TRBJ2-7): DGGITQSPKYLFRKEGQNVTLSCEQNLNHDAMYWYRQDPGQGLRLIYYSQIVNDFQKGDIAEGYSVSREKKESFPLTVTSAQKNPTAFYLCGPGGQGRSYEQYFGPGTRLTVT.

V and J are TRBV9 and TRBJ2-5, with D perhaps TRBD1 (5 bases). The germline V gene encodes CDR1 SGDLS and CDR2 YYNGEE. The length of the CDR3 is 14 residues. The V and J ends lost 3 bases and 1 base respectively, with 10 bases between them. The CDR3 DNA is TGTGCCAGCAGCGGACAGCGATCCCAAGAGACCCAGTACTTC. Translated, it gives CASSGQRSQETQYF.

V gene TRBV5-1 combines with J gene TRBJ2-7, with 8 bases lining up with TRBD2. Germline V gene lookup returns CDR1 SGHRS and CDR2 YFSETQ. This CDR3 contains 17 residues. Unmatched junction bases numbered 13, after V lost 3 bases and J lost 2 bases. The CDR3 is CASSSGGAGDRPYEQYF. CDR3 coding DNA: TGCGCCAGCAGCTCCGGGGGGGCGGGGGACCGACCCTACGAGCAGTACTTC.

This clone has a single count. This rearrangement joins TRBV19 to TRBJ1-5, with D unresolved. The V end was cut by 3 bases, the J end by 0 bases, with 15 bases between. Germline CDR1 and CDR2: LNHDA and SQIVND (reference sequence). The CDR3 covers 17 residues. The CDR3 protein is CASSIFSVDTSNQPQHF. CDR3 nucleotides: TGTGCCAGTAGTATTTTCTCTGTCGACACTAGCAATCAGCCCCAGCATTTT.

The chain links TRBV6-6 to TRBJ2-7, with 11 nucleotides matching TRBD2. Germline assignment: CDR1 MNHNY and CDR2 SVGAGI (reference sequence). This CDR3 spans 15 amino acids. V lost 6 bases, J lost 3 bases, and 7 bases stayed unmatched. In DNA form, the CDR3 reads TGTGCCAGCAGCCCTAATAGCGGGGGGGACTACGAGCAGTACTTC. Translated, it gives CASSPNSGGDYEQYF.

This clone has more than one count but fewer than ten. Other DNA variants within this sample encode the same CDR3. The chain carries TRBV9 and TRBJ2-7, with D perhaps TRBD1 (6 bases). CDR3 length: 15 amino acids. In germline, CDR1 is SGDLS, CDR2 YYNGEE. With 0 bases removed from V and 0 bases from J, the gap between germline ends came to 10 bases. The DNA for the CDR3 is TGTGCCAGCAGCGTAGGGGGGCCTCCCTCCTACGAGCAGTACTTC. Its translation is CASSVGGPPSYEQYF.

The V and J genes are TRBV12-5 and TRBJ1-1; D is uncertain. V lost 9 bases to trimming and J lost 1 base, with 12 bases between them. In germline, CDR1 is LGHNT, CDR2 FRNRAP. CDR3 length: 13 amino acids. DNA for the CDR3: TGTGCTAGCGCGGGTCAGGAGAACACTGAAGCTTTCTTT. Encoded protein: CASAGQENTEAFF.

V and J are TRBV7-3 and TRBJ2-2; D not certain. This CDR3 has 13 residues. Trimming removed 2 bases at V and 6 bases at J, with 7 bases between. The V gene's germline CDR1 is SGHTA and CDR2 FQGTGA. The CDR3 DNA reads TGTGCCAGCAGCTTATTTATATCCGGGGAGCTGTTTTTT. Residues: CASSLFISGELFF.

This chain joins TRBV6-5 and TRBJ2-3, with D perhaps assigned TRBD1 or TRBD2 (5 bases each). This CDR3 spans 15 amino acids. In germline, CDR1 is MNHEY, CDR2 SVGAGI. Trimming removed 2 bases at V and 4 bases at J, with 13 bases between. CDR3 DNA sequence: TGTGCCAGCAGTTACACGGGGACGTACGCAGATACGCAGTATTTT. Its protein product is CASSYTGTYADTQYF.

V usage is TRBV4-2 and J usage is TRBJ1-4; 7 bases are shared with TRBD1. The length of the CDR3 is 18 residues. J was trimmed by 3 bases and V by 1 base; bases with no gene match: 11. CDR1 LGHNA and CDR2 YNFKEQ come from the germline V gene. The CDR3 bases are TGTGCCAGCAGCCAAGTAGCTAAGGAAGGACAGGCTAATGAAAAACTGTTTTTT. It encodes CASSQVAKEGQANEKLFF.

This chain connects TRBV5-4 to TRBJ1-2; D ambiguous. The CDR3 loop spans 14 amino acids. Germline CDR1 SGHNT, CDR2 YYREEE (reference sequence). Trimming pared 4 bases from V and 7 bases from J, leaving 17 bases between. The CDR3 DNA sequence: TGTGCCAGCAGCATCGGACCTCTAACGGCTGGCTACACCTTC. It is translated as CASSIGPLTAGYTF.

The chain employs TRBV27 and TRBJ1-5; D is possibly TRBD1 (6 bases). Germline V gives CDR1 MNHEY, CDR2 SMNVEV (reference sequence). V was cut by 6 bases and J by 0 bases, with 9 bases left in between. This CDR3 is built from 14 residues. In nucleotides, the CDR3 is TGTGCCAGCAGGGGGGCTAATAGCAATCAGCCCCAGCATTTT. The encoded protein is CASRGANSNQPQHF.

The rearrangement links TRBV11-2 to TRBJ1-2; D not certain. This CDR3 spans 13 amino acids. Deletions cut 1 base from V and 1 base from J, with 4 bases between. Germline loops: CDR1 SGHAT, CDR2 FQNNGV. This CDR3 reads CASSLGGNYGYTF. In nucleotides, the CDR3 is TGTGCCAGCAGCTTAGGCGGTAACTATGGCTACACCTTC.

The J gene is TRBJ1-5, the V gene TRBV7-9; 7 bases fit TRBD1. CDR1 SEHNR and CDR2 FQNEAQ come from the germline V gene (reference sequence). Trimming at V came to 5 bases and at J to 0 bases, leaving 4 bases not matched to a gene. This CDR3 has 15 residues. CDR3 in DNA: TGTGCCAGCAGCCCCGGGACAGATAGCAATCAGCCCCAGCATTTT. Its protein product is CASSPGTDSNQPQHF.

DNA for the CDR3: TGTGCCAGCAGTTTATATGGGCAGGGTGGAAGCAATCAGCCCCAGCATTTT. Translating it yields CASSLYGQGGSNQPQHF. This chain uses TRBV28 with TRBJ1-5; D possibly corresponds to TRBD1 (5 bases). Trimming removed 1 base at V and 1 base at J, with 14 bases between. CDR1 and CDR2 (germline): MDHEN, SYDVKM. The CDR3 is 17 residues long.